Sequencing of this TCR beta chain was carried out in a study of T cell responses to AZD1222 COVID-19 vaccine. The trim removed 4 bases at V and 6 bases at J, leaving 10 bases unmatched. The CDR3 has 15 residues. Germline lookup yields CDR1 LNHDA and CDR2 SQIVND (reference sequence). Produced via immunoSEQ multiplex PCR; TCRdb's table is partial and in-frame only. The sample carries around 200,000 clones, 88% recorded once. Second-dose intervals near 4 or 12 weeks were combined. The TCR originated in an adult who received the AZD1222 COVID-19 vaccine. This chain links TRBV19 with TRBJ2-7; 9 bases map to TRBD1. Material: peripheral blood, obtained 28 days after the second AZD1222 dose. This CDR3 is CASSTTGTGSFEQYF. DNA of the CDR3: TGTGCCAGTAGTACAACCGGGACAGGGTCGTTCGAGCAGTACTTC.